This T cell receptor beta chain was retrieved from a study of tumor-infiltrating lymphocytes in primary liver carcinoma. A primer matching the constant region was used to make TCR beta cDNA from 500 to 650 ng of total RNA. Three nested multiplex PCR rounds, a slightly modified ARM-PCR, produced the libraries for TCR beta. TRBV1-TRBV30 forward and Cbeta reverse primers drove the first two approximately 11-cycle rounds. One entry per CDR3 protein results from TCRdb running MiXCR on the multiplex PCR reads. Of around 330,000 distinct CDR3 sequences listed, approximately 65% are singletons. The researchers obtained blood RNA from unsorted whole blood and also extracted germline DNA. The patients lived with chronic HBV infection and had not yet received any treatment. This clonotype was counted many times. The CDR3 runs 11 residues. V was trimmed by 7 bases and J by 5 bases, leaving 12 bases between them. Per the germline V gene, CDR1 is SQVTM and CDR2 is ANQGSEA.

The TCR comes from a man in his forties or fifties with primary liver carcinoma and hepatitis B virus infection. The chain employs TRBV29-1 and TRBJ2-7; D not resolved. The source material was peripheral blood. For the CDR3, the DNA is TGCAGCGCCCGGGCCCAGCACGAGCAGTACTTC. This sequence encodes CSARAQHEQYF.